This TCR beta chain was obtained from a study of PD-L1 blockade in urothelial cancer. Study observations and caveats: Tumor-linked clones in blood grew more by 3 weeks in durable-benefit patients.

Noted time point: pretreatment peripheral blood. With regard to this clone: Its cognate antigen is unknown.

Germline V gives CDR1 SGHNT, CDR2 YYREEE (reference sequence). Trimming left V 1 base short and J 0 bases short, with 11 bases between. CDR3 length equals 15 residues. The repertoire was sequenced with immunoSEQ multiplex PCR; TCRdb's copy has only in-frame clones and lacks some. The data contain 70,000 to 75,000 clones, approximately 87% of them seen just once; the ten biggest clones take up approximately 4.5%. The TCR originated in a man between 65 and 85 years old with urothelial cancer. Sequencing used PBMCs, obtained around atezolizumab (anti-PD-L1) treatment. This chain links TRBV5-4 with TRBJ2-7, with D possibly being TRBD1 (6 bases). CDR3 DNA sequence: TGTGCCAGCAGCTTGACACAGGGAAGCTCCTACGAGCAGTACTTC. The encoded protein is CASSLTQGSSYEQYF.